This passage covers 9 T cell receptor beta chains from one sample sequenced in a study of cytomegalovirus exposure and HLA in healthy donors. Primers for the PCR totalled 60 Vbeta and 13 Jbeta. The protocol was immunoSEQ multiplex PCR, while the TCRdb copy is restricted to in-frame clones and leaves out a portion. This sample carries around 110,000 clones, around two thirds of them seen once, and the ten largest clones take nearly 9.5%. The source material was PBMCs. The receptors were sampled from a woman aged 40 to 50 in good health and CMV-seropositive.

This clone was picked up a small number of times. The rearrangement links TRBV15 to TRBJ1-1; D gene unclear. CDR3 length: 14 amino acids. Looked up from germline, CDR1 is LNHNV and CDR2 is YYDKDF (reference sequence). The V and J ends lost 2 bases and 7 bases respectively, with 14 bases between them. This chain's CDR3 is CATSRSRLALEAFF. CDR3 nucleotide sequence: TGTGCCACCAGCAGATCCCGGCTAGCCCTTGAAGCTTTCTTT.

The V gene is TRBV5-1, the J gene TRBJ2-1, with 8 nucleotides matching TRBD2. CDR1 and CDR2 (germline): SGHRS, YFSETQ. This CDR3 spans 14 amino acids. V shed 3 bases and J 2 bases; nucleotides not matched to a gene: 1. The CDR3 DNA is TGCGCCAGCAGCTCGGGACTAGCCTACAATGAGCAGTTCTTC. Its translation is CASSSGLAYNEQFF.

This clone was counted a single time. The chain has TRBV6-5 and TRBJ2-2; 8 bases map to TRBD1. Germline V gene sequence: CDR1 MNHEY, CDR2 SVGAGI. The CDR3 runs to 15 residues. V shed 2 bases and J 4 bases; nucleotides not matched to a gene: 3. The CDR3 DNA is TGTGCCAGCAGTTACGACAGGGGAGCCACCGGGGAGCTGTTTTTT. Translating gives CASSYDRGATGELFF.

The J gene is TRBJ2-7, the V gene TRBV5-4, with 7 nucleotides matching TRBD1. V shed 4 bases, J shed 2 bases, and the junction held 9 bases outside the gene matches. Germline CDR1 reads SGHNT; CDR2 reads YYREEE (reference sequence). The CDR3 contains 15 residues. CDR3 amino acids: CASSDSGTVPYEQYF. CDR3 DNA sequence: TGTGCCAGCAGCGATTCCGGGACAGTCCCCTACGAGCAGTACTTC.

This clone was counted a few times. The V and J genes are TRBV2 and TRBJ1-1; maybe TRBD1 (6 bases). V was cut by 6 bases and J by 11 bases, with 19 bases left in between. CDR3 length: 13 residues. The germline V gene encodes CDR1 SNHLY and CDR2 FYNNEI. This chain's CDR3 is CASRVVQGGSAFF. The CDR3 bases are TGTGCCAGCAGAGTAGTACAGGGCGGATCGGCTTTCTTT.

The DNA for the CDR3 is TGTGCCAGCAGTGTCAGTCCTAGCACAGATACGCAGTATTTT. This encodes CASSVSPSTDTQYF. V gene TRBV2 combines with J gene TRBJ2-3; D remains ambiguous. The CDR3 contains 14 residues. V lost 4 bases and J 0 bases, leaving 8 bases between the germline ends. The germline V gene has CDR1 SNHLY and CDR2 FYNNEI.

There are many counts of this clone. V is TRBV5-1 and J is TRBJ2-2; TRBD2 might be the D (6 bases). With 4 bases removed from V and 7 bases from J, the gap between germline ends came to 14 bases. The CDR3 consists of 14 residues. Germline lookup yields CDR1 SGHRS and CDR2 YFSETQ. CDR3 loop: CASSVNTGDGELFF. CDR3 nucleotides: TGCGCCAGCAGCGTTAATACGGGAGACGGGGAGCTGTTTTTT.

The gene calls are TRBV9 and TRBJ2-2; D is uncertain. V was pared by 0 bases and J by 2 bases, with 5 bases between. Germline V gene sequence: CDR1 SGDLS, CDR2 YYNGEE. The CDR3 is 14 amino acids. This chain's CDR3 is CASSVVVNTGELFF. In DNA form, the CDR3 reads TGTGCCAGCAGCGTAGTAGTAAACACCGGGGAGCTGTTTTTT.

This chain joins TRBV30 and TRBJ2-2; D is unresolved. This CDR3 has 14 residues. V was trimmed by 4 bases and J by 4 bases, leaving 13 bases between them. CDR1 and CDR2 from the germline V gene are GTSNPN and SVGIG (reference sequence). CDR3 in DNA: TGTGCCTGGAATAAAGTGTCGGGCACCGGGGAGCTGTTTTTT. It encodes CAWNKVSGTGELFF.